The 13 T cell receptor beta chains presented below share a single source sample, sequenced in a study of shared clonotypes between healthy human individuals. Using immunoSEQ multiplex PCR, the repertoire was profiled, and TCRdb retains in-frame clones only, with some absent. The profile covers approximately 710,000 clones, with less than 95% appearing a single time and around a third taken by the ten largest. Sequenced sample: memory CD8+ T cells from PBMCs. Specified subset: CD45RO+ cells pooled with CCR7-negative TemRA cells. These receptors all stem from a young man in good health. Some clones in this sample may be carry-over from other donors' samples.

The V and J genes are TRBV27 and TRBJ2-7, with 8 bases aligning to TRBD1. Trimming removed 2 bases from V and 2 bases from J; junction bases left unmatched: 5. CDR1 and CDR2 (germline): MNHEY, SMNVEV (reference sequence). The CDR3 consists of 15 residues. CDR3 residues: CASSLPQGVPYEQYF. The CDR3 DNA follows: TGTGCCAGCAGTTTACCACAGGGGGTTCCCTACGAGCAGTACTTC.

The chain recombines TRBV5-1 with TRBJ2-3; 8 bases match TRBD2. This CDR3 region has 14 residues. Germline loops: CDR1 SGHRS, CDR2 YFSETQ. V was clipped by 4 bases and J by 4 bases; unmatched bases: 5. CDR3: CASSQGLAPDTQYF. Written as DNA, the CDR3 is TGCGCCAGCAGCCAAGGACTAGCTCCAGATACGCAGTATTTT.

The chain uses TRBV4-2 and TRBJ2-5, with TRBD2 matching over 12 bases. The CDR3 totals 16 residues. Germline V gene lookup returns CDR1 LGHNA and CDR2 YNFKEQ. With 4 bases clipped from V and 2 bases from J, the junction kept 5 bases outside the gene matches. CDR3 residues: CASSPGGLAGQETQYF. CDR3 coding DNA: TGTGCCAGCAGCCCCGGCGGACTAGCGGGACAAGAGACCCAGTACTTC.

The chain carries TRBV27 and TRBJ1-5; D gene uncertain. Germline-derived CDR1 and CDR2 are MNHEY and SMNVEV (reference sequence). The V gene lost 7 bases and the J gene lost 4 bases, with 11 bases spanning the gap. CDR3 length: 13 residues. CDR3 loop: CASTGHGNQPQHF. CDR3 nucleotides: TGTGCCAGCACCGGGCACGGGAATCAGCCCCAGCATTTT.

This sequence joins TRBV9 and TRBJ2-7, with D perhaps given as TRBD1 or TRBD2 (6 bases each). V was trimmed by 3 bases and J by 6 bases, leaving 16 bases between them. The CDR3 contains 14 residues. Germline CDR1 SGDLS, CDR2 YYNGEE. CDR3 residues: CASSGSGGAGEQYF. The CDR3, as DNA: TGTGCCAGCAGCGGGTCCGGGGGCGCGGGCGAGCAGTACTTC.

The J gene is TRBJ1-1, the V gene TRBV4-1, with 8 nucleotides matching TRBD1. Germline CDR1 reads MGHRA; CDR2 reads YSYEKL. The CDR3 has 14 amino acids. V was clipped by 2 bases and J by 4 bases; unmatched bases: 3. CDR3 coding DNA: TGCGCCAGCAGCCAACGGGACAGGAGCACTGAAGCTTTCTTT. This sequence encodes CASSQRDRSTEAFF.

The count of this clone is one. Other nucleotide sequences from this sample produce the same CDR3. Here the CDR3 reads CASSLGGTNTGELFF. CDR3 nucleotides: TGTGCCAGCAGCTTAGGCGGAACGAACACCGGGGAGCTGTTTTTT. This sequence joins TRBV7-9 and TRBJ2-2; the D is unclear. Germline V lookup: CDR1 SEHNR, CDR2 FQNEAQ (reference sequence). The V end lost 1 base, the J end lost 0 bases, and 6 bases lay between the germline ends. This CDR3 contains 15 residues.

The J gene is TRBJ1-1, the V gene TRBV19; unclear D gene. With 3 bases removed from V and 4 bases from J, the gap between germline ends came to 12 bases. The CDR3 has 14 amino acids. The germline V gene encodes CDR1 LNHDA and CDR2 SQIVND (reference sequence). The CDR3 DNA follows: TGTGCCAGTAGTATGCCGGGGTGGAGCACTGAAGCTTTCTTT. Residues: CASSMPGWSTEAFF.

The J gene is TRBJ2-7, the V gene TRBV27; the match to TRBD2 covers 14 bases. V lost 5 bases to trimming and J lost 1 base; unmatched junction nucleotides: 10. CDR3 size: 18 residues. Per the germline V gene, CDR1 is MNHEY and CDR2 is SMNVEV (reference sequence). The CDR3 spells CASSERLAGGPMSYEQYF. The CDR3, as DNA: TGTGCCAGCAGTGAACGACTAGCGGGAGGGCCTATGTCCTACGAGCAGTACTTC.

This clone has a single count. The rearrangement joins TRBV6-1 to TRBJ2-7, with 7 bases fitting TRBD1. The CDR3 sequence is 14 residues long. With 6 bases clipped from V and 3 bases from J, the junction kept 8 bases outside the gene matches. Germline lookup yields CDR1 MNHNS and CDR2 SASEGT. The CDR3 reads CASSPRRDSYEQYF. The CDR3 DNA is TGTGCCAGCAGCCCCCGCCGGGACAGCTACGAGCAGTACTTC.

The CDR3, as DNA: TGTGCCAGCAGCTTGGGGACACCGGGGCAGTTCTTC. This gives the protein CASSLGTPGQFF. The genes are TRBV7-9 and TRBJ2-1, with a tentative D call TRBD1 (6 bases). CDR1 and CDR2 from the germline V gene are SEHNR and FQNEAQ (reference sequence). V dropped 3 bases and J dropped 12 bases, with 12 bases sitting between them. This CDR3 region has 12 residues.

This clone was observed once. The chain combines TRBV5-5 with TRBJ1-1, with D perhaps TRBD1 (5 bases). The germline V gene has CDR1 SGHKS and CDR2 YYEKEE (reference sequence). CDR3 size: 16 residues. Deletions cut 0 bases from V and 0 bases from J, with 12 bases between. The CDR3 DNA reads as TGTGCCAGCAGCTTGGCCCTGACAGTCCTGAACACTGAAGCTTTCTTT. This encodes CASSLALTVLNTEAFF.

This chain connects TRBV9 to TRBJ1-4, with TRBD1 identical over 8 bases. After removal of 0 bases from V and 8 bases from J, the junction contained 3 bases not matched to a gene. This CDR3 spans 14 amino acids. Germline CDR1 reads SGDLS; CDR2 reads YYNGEE. CDR3 in amino acids: CASSVGTGREKLFF. In DNA, the CDR3 is TGTGCCAGCAGCGTAGGGACAGGGAGGGAAAAACTGTTTTTT.